This T cell receptor (beta chain) was observed in a study of Ad26.COV2.S vaccination and SARS-CoV-2 variants. Study details: Once or twice, 56 days apart, Ad26.COV2.S was delivered intramuscularly. Broader study findings: Non-spike TCR breadth was similar in vaccine and placebo recipients.

The repertoire was sequenced with immunoSEQ multiplex PCR; TCRdb's copy has only in-frame clones and lacks some. The data contain around 320,000 clones, around 86% of them singletons. Points on this clone: Its antigen is currently unknown.

Stated treatment: roughly 18 received Ad26.COV2.S at low or high dose, single or two shots; roughly five received placebo; per-sample allocation not given. Material that was analyzed had been drawn on day 63 after the first vaccine or placebo injection. Cohort 1b enrolled adults aged 18-55 years in Boston. This CDR3 spans 15 amino acids. With V trimmed by 3 bases and J by 4 bases, 4 bases remained unmatched. Germline V gives CDR1 DFQATT, CDR2 SNEGSKA (reference sequence). The sequence came from a person aged 18-65 years who received the Ad26.COV2.S COVID-19 vaccine or a placebo. The genes are TRBV20-1 and TRBJ2-2; 11 nucleotides agree with TRBD2. Material: peripheral blood, obtained in a trial of Ad26.COV2.S vaccine versus placebo. The CDR3 loop is CSASLLAGVTGELFF. The CDR3 DNA is TGCAGTGCTAGTCTACTAGCGGGGGTCACCGGGGAGCTGTTTTTT.